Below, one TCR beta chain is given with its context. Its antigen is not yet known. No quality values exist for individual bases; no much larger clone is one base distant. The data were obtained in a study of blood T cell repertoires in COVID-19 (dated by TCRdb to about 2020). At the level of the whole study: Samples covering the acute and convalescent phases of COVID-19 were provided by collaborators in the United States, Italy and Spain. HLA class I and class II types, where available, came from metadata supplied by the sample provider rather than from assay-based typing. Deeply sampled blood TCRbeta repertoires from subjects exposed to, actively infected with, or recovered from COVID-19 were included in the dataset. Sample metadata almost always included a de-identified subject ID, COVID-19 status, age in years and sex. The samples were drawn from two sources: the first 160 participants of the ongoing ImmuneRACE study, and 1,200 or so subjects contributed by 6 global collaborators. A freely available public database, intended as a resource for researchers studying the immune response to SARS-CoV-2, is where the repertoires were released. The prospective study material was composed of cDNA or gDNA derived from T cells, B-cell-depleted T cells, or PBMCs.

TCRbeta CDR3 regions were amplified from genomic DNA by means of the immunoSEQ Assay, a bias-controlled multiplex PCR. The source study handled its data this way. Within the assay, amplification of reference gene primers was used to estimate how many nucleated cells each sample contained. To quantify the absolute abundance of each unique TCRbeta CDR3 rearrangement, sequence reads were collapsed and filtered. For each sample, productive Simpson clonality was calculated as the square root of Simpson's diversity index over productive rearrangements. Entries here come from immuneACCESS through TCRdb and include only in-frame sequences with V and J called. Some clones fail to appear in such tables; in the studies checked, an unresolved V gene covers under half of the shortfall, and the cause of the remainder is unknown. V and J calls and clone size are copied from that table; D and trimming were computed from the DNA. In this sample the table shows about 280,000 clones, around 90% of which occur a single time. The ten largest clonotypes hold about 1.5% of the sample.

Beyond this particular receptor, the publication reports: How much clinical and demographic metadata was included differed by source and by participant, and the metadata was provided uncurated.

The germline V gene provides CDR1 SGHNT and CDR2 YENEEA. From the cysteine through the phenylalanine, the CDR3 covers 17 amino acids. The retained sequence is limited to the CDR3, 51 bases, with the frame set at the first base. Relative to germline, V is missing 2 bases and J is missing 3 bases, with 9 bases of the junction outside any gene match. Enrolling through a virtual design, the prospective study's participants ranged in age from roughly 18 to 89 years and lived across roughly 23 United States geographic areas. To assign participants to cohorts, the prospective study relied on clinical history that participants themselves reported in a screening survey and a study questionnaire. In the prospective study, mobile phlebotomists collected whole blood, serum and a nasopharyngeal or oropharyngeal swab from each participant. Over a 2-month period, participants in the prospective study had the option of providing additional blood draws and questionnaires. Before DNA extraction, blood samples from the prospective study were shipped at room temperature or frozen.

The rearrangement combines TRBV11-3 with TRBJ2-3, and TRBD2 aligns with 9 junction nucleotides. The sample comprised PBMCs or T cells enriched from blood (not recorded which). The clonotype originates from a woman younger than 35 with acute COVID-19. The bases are TGTGCCAGCAGCTTATACCTTAGCGGGAGCCCAACAGATACGCAGTATTTT. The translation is CASSLYLSGSPTDTQYF.